This section outlines one TCR beta chain sequence together with its context. This entry comes from a study of blood T cell repertoires in COVID-19. Study-wide context: Material from acute and convalescent COVID-19 was sourced from the United States, Italy and Spain. Sources were T cells, B-cell-depleted T cells, or PBMCs; the material itself was cDNA or gDNA.

Trimming at V came to 1 base and at J to 0 bases, leaving 1 base not matched to a gene. This CDR3 contains 16 residues. The germline V gene encodes CDR1 KGHSH and CDR2 LQKENI. Source study methods: Estimates of nucleated cell counts were drawn from the amplification of reference gene primers. Data came from immunoSEQ multiplex PCR; TCRdb stores just in-frame clones and leaves some out. Clonal size and the V and J genes are those of that table, whereas D and trimming came from the DNA. The profile shows about 86,000 clones, around 87% of them singletons. The TCR comes from a human donor in a cohort sampled during active COVID-19. The sequenced sample was peripheral blood. The chain employs TRBV18 and TRBJ2-3, with 10 bases identical to TRBD1. CDR3 in amino acids: CASSPQGQGSTDTQYF. CDR3 nucleotide sequence: TGTGCCAGCTCACCACAGGGACAGGGGAGCACAGATACGCAGTATTTT.